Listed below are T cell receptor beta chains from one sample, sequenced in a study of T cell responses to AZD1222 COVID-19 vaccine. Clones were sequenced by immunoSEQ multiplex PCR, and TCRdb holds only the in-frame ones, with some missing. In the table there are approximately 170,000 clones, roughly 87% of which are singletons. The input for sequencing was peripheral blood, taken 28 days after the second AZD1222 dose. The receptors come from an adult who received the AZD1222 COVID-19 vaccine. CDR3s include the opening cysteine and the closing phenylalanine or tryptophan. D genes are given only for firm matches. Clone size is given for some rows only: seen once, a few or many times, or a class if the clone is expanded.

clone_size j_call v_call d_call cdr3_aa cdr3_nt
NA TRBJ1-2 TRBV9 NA CASSAGMAGNYGYTF TGTGCCAGCAGCGCTGGAATGGCAGGGAACTATGGCTACACCTTC
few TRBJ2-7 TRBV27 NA CASSPLRGPSSYEQYF TGTGCCAGCAGTCCGCTCCGGGGCCCGAGCTCCTACGAGCAGTACTTC
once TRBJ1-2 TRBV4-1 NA CASSARGLMGYTF TGCGCCAGCAGCGCCCGGGGATTGATGGGCTACACCTTC
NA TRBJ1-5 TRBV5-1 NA CASSGGDGNQPQHF TGCGCCAGCAGCGGCGGAGACGGCAATCAGCCCCAGCATTTT
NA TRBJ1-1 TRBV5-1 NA CASKLGATVNTEAFF TGCGCCAGCAAGTTGGGTGCGACAGTGAACACTGAAGCTTTCTTT
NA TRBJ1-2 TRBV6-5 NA CASSYSEYYGYTF TGTGCCAGCAGTTACTCCGAATACTATGGCTACACCTTC
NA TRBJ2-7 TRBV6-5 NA CASSYSYDGRSYEQYF TGTGCCAGCAGTTACTCCTATGACGGTAGATCCTACGAGCAGTACTTC
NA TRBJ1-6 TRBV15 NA CATSPRERSPLHF TGTGCCACCAGCCCCCGGGAGCGTTCACCCCTCCACTTT
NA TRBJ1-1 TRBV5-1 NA CASSLWQNTEAFF TGCGCCAGCAGCTTGTGGCAGAACACTGAAGCTTTCTTT
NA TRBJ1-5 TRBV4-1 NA CASSQVVGSSNQPQHF TGCGCCAGCAGCCAAGTTGTAGGGAGCAGCAATCAGCCCCAGCATTTT
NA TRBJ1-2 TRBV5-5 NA CASTSYTGEHYGYTF TGTGCCAGCACCTCCTATACTGGGGAACACTATGGCTACACCTTC
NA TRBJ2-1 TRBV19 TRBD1 CASSAADRGLFNEQFF TGTGCCAGTAGTGCAGCAGACAGGGGTTTATTCAATGAGCAGTTCTTC
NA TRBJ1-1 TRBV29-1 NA CSVNLVGGIWSEAFF TGCAGCGTCAATTTGGTGGGGGGTATTTGGTCTGAAGCTTTCTTT
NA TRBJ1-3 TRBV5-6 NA CASSLFLGISGNTIYF TGTGCCAGCAGCTTGTTCCTCGGGATCTCTGGAAACACCATATATTTT
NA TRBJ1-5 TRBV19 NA CASSMPERGGNQPQHF TGTGCCAGTAGCATGCCCGAGCGGGGCGGCAATCAGCCCCAGCATTTT
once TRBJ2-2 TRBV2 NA CASSDPGTTGELFF TGTGCCAGCAGTGACCCCGGGACAACCGGGGAGCTGTTTTTT
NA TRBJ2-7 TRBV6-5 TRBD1 CASSRDRGAYEQYF TGTGCCAGCAGTCGGGACAGGGGAGCCTACGAGCAGTACTTC
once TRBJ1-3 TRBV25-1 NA CASTRGNTIYF TGTGCCAGTACTCGTGGAAACACCATATATTTT
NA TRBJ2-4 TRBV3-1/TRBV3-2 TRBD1 CASSRDRNIQYF TGTGCCAGCAGCCGGGACAGAAACATTCAGTACTTC
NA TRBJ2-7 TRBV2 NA CASSPRGMDEQYF TGTGCCAGCAGCCCGAGGGGAATGGACGAGCAGTACTTC
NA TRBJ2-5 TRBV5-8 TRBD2 CASSVSGGLKTQYF TGTGCCAGCAGCGTTAGCGGGGGGTTGAAGACCCAGTACTTC
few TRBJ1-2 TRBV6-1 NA CASSEVRGYGYTF TGTGCCAGCAGTGAAGTTCGGGGCTATGGCTACACCTTC
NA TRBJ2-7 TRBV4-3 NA CASSPARAGAPYEQYF TGCGCCAGCAGCCCAGCCCGGGCCGGGGCTCCCTACGAGCAGTACTTC
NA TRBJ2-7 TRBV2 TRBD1 CASSWDRGQYF TGTGCCAGCAGTTGGGACAGGGGACAGTACTTC
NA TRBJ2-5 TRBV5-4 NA CASSLGALNPQETQYF TGTGCCAGCAGCTTGGGGGCCCTGAACCCTCAAGAGACCCAGTACTTC
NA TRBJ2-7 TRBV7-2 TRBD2 CASSPRGGPYEQYF TGTGCCAGCAGCCCCCGCGGGGGGCCCTACGAGCAGTACTTC
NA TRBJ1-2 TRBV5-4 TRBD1 CASSGSGGGYGYTF TGTGCCAGCAGCGGCTCAGGGGGCGGCTATGGCTACACCTTC
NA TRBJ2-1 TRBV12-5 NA CASGLWVANEQFF TGTGCTAGTGGTTTGTGGGTGGCCAATGAGCAGTTCTTC
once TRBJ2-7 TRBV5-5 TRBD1 CASRTLPGQGYEQYF TGTGCCAGCAGGACGCTACCGGGACAGGGCTACGAGCAGTACTTC
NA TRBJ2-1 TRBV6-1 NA CASSESDSSYNEQFF TGTGCCAGCAGTGAATCAGACAGCTCCTACAATGAGCAGTTCTTC